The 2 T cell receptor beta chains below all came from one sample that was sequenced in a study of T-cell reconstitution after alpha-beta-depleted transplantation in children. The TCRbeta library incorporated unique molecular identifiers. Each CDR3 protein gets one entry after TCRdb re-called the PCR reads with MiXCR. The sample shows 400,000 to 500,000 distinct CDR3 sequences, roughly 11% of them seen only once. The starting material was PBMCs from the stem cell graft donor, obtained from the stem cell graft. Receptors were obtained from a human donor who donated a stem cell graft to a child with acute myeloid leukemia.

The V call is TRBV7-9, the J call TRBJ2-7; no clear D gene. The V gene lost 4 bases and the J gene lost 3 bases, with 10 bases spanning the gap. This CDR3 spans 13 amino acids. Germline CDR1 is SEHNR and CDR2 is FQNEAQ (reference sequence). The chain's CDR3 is CASSSLGLYEQYF. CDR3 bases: TGTGCCAGCAGCTCCCTTGGGCTCTACGAGCAGTACTTC.

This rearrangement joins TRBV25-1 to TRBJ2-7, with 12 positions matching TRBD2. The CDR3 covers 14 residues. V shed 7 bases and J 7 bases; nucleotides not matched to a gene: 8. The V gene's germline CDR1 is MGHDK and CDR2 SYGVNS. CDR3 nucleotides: TGTGCCAGCATTCTAGCGGGGGGGCTGGATGAGCAGTACGTC. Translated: CASILAGGLDEQYV.